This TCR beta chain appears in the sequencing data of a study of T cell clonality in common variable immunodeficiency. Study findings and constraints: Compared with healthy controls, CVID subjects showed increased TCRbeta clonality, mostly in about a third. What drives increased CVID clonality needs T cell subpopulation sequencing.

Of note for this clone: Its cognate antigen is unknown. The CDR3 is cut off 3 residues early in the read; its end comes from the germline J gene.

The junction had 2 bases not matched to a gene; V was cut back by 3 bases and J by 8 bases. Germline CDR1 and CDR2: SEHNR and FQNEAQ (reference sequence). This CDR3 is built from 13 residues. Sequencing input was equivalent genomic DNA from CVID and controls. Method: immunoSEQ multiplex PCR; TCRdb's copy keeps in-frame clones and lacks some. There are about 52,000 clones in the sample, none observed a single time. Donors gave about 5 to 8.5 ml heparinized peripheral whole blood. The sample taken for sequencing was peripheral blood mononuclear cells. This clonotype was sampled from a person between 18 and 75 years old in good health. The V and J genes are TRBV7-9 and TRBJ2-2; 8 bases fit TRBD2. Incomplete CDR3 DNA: TGTGCCAGCAGCTTGGGACTAGTAGGGGAG. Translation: CASSLGLVGE. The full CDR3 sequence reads CASSLGLVGELFF.